These 24 T cell receptor delta chains were all obtained from the same sample, sequenced in a study of gamma-delta T cells after stem cell transplantation. TCRdb re-processed the RT-PCR reads using CATT. The repertoire holds about 1,300 delta-chain clones, with 3% to 4% as singletons. Material: gamma-delta T cells. These receptor sequences come from a human donor. It is not recorded whose cells these are; they may come from a transplant donor.

Regarding this clone: A junction end diverges from the germline sequence, so it may reflect a read error. This chain connects TRDV2 to TRDJ1; TRDD3 matches at 8 bases. The CDR3 totals 21 residues. Per germline, CDR1 GEAIGNYY and CDR2 EKD. In nucleotides, the CDR3 is TGTGCCTGTGACACTCCTTCCCCACGTACTGGGGGCCTAGCGTACACCGATAAGCTCATCTTT. Translating it yields CACDTPSPRTGGLAYTDKLIF.

By share, this clone ranks as large. This sequence joins TRDV2 and TRDJ1; TRDD3 matches 8 bases. With V trimmed by 3 bases and J by 2 bases, 16 bases remained unmatched. The CDR3 covers 18 residues. Germline CDR1 is GEAIGNYY and CDR2 is EKD. The CDR3 is CACDVLGGYEGTTDKLIF. The DNA for the CDR3 is TGTGCCTGTGACGTGTTGGGGGGATATGAAGGCACAACCGATAAACTCATCTTT.

This clone was found a few times. The chain combines TRDV2 with TRDJ1, with 11 bases matching TRDD3. The germline V gene encodes CDR1 GEAIGNYY and CDR2 EKD. The CDR3 runs 17 residues. V lost 3 bases, J lost 6 bases, and 14 bases stayed unmatched. CDR3 nucleotide sequence: TGTGCCTGTGACTCTCTAAGTACTGGGGGATATGGCAATAAACTCATCTTT. It translates to CACDSLSTGGYGNKLIF.

Of note for this clone: Given a far larger clone just one base away, this is likely a sequencing read error. At the DNA level, this CDR3 is encoded by other sequences in the same sample as well. This rearrangement joins TRDV2 to TRDJ1, with D possibly being TRDD3 (5 bases). This CDR3 region has 14 residues. V dropped 3 bases and J dropped 3 bases, with 13 bases sitting between them. CDR1 is GEAIGNYY, CDR2 EKD, per germline. The CDR3 DNA sequence: TGTGCCTGTGACCCAGTGCTGGGCCCCGATAAACTCATCTTT. This codes for CACDPVLGPDKLIF.

On this clone: It is likely a read error: a sequence one base away is far more abundant. The J segment is TRDJ1; no V gene was assigned; the table's D call, TRDD3, has no DNA check behind it. The CDR3 totals 20 residues. The CDR3 region has the DNA TGTGCCTGTGACGCCGTTGAGCCCTCGCTGGGGGATACGAGGACCGATAAACTCATCTTT. It encodes CACDAVEPSLGDTRTDKLIF.

The V gene went uncalled, while the J gene is TRDJ1; the table's D call TRDD3 went unverified against the DNA. The CDR3 is 21 residues long. In DNA form, the CDR3 reads TGTGCCTGTGACACCGTATCGCCTCCCTCGGTGGAGGGGAGACGGTCCGATAAACTCATCTTT. As protein: CACDTVSPPSVEGRRSDKLIF.

The sample holds a few counts of this clone. Written as DNA, the CDR3 is TGTGCTCTTGGGGAACTAAGCGGTTCCCTTACTGGGGGATTTGGTAAACTCATCTTT. This codes for CALGELSGSLTGGFGKLIF. The chain recombines TRDV1 with TRDJ1; 10 nucleotides line up with TRDD3. Germline loops: CDR1 TSWWSYY, CDR2 QGS. This CDR3 is 19 amino acids long. J was trimmed by 7 bases and V by 0 bases; bases with no gene match: 17.

A word on this clone: One base separates it from a far larger clone, so it is likely a read error. In the same sample, other DNA sequences code for this CDR3. The J gene is TRDJ1, the V gene TRDV2; D might be TRDD3 (6 bases). Per germline, CDR1 GEAIGNYY and CDR2 EKD. Trimming took off 3 bases at V and 0 bases at J, with 25 bases between the two ends. The CDR3 is 19 amino acids. In DNA, the CDR3 is TGTGCCTGTGACCAGTTGCACGATACGTTCTTTAAGTACACCGATAAACTCATCTTT. This sequence encodes CACDQLHDTFFKYTDKLIF.

Points on this clone: The protein TCRdb gives is from a much larger clone and does not agree with this DNA's translation at residue 11, likely a read error; the protein shown here comes from the DNA. The chain has TRDV2 and TRDJ1; 9 bases align to TRDD3. The trim removed 3 bases at V and 3 bases at J, leaving 10 bases unmatched. Germline values: CDR1 GEAIGNYY, CDR2 EKD. CDR3 length: 16 amino acids. In nucleotides, the CDR3 is TGTGCCTGTGACCTACTGGGGGACGGGGGGGCCGATAAACTCATCTTT. It encodes CACDLLGDGGADKLIF.

In its sample, this clone ranks as large. This rearrangement joins TRDV2 to TRDJ3; 11 bases align to TRDD3. Germline loops: CDR1 GEAIGNYY, CDR2 EKD. Trimming removed 3 bases from V and 0 bases from J; junction bases left unmatched: 9. This CDR3 is built from 20 residues. CDR3 loop: CACDATGGYIPSWDTRQMFF. CDR3 bases: TGTGCCTGTGACGCTACTGGGGGATATATCCCCTCCTGGGACACCCGACAGATGTTTTTC.

By share, this clone ranks as large (0.1 to 1%). CDR3 in amino acids: CACDDVTGGYAGTDKLIF. CDR3 bases: TGTGCCTGTGACGATGTTACTGGGGGATACGCGGGCACCGATAAACTCATCTTT. This chain connects TRDV2 to TRDJ1; 13 bases agree with TRDD3. V shed 3 bases and J 1 base; nucleotides not matched to a gene: 10. Germline CDR1 and CDR2: GEAIGNYY and EKD. The CDR3 contains 18 residues.

By sample share, this clone is large. The identical CDR3 is also encoded by other nucleotide sequences in the sample. The chain joins TRDV2 to TRDJ1; TRDD3 agrees at 9 bases. This CDR3 comprises 14 residues. Losses at the gene ends were 7 bases for V and 7 bases for J; bases not matched to a gene: 12. From germline, CDR1 is GEAIGNYY and CDR2 EKD. As DNA, the CDR3 is TGTGCCTGCGATGGCCTGGGGGATTATGGTAAACTCATCTTT. This gives the protein CACDGLGDYGKLIF.

The chain employs TRDV3 and TRDJ1, with 12 positions matching TRDD3. Germline V gene lookup returns CDR1 TVYSNPD and CDR2 GDNSRS (reference sequence). V was clipped by 3 bases and J by 8 bases; unmatched bases: 7. The CDR3 is 13 residues long. CDR3 loop: CALNGTGGYKLIF. CDR3 bases: TGTGCCTTAAACGGGACTGGGGGATACAAACTCATCTTT.

Comments on this clone: The protein given by TCRdb reflects a much larger clone and differs at residue 4 from this DNA's translation, likely from a read error; the protein shown is the DNA's translation. The chain carries TRDV2 and TRDJ1, with a possible D match to TRDD3 (6 bases). The CDR3 totals 16 residues. CDR1 and CDR2 (germline): GEAIGNYY, EKD. This chain's CDR3 is CACGTVGAKATDKLIF. DNA for the CDR3: TGTGCCTGTGGCACCGTGGGGGCCAAAGCTACCGATAAACTCATCTTT.

J is TRDJ1 and V is TRDV3, with TRDD3 matching over 10 bases. Germline V gene lookup returns CDR1 TVYSNPD and CDR2 GDNSRS (reference sequence). The CDR3 loop spans 16 amino acids. V shed 1 base, J shed 7 bases, and the junction held 15 bases outside the gene matches. The chain's CDR3 is CAFILLRGIRRGKLIF. In DNA form, the CDR3 reads TGTGCCTTTATCCTCCTCAGGGGGATACGTAGGGGTAAACTCATCTTT.

CDR3 bases: TGTGCCTTTTCCCCTTCCTGGGGAAACTGGGGGATACGCGTATCCCGGCCGTTCACCGATAAACTCATCTTT. It codes for CAFSPSWGNWGIRVSRPFTDKLIF. The chain combines TRDV3 with TRDJ1, with 13 bases fitting TRDD3. The CDR3 is made up of 24 amino acids. The V gene end was trimmed by 2 bases and the J gene end by 1 base; junction bases not matched to a gene: 31. Germline V gene sequence: CDR1 TVYSNPD, CDR2 GDNSRS (reference sequence).

As regards this clone: A far more abundant clone sits one base away, making this likely a read error. The chain is built from TRDV2 and TRDJ3, with 9 bases aligning to TRDD3. Germline lookup yields CDR1 GEAIGNYY and CDR2 EKD. Trimming took 3 bases from V and 2 from J; bases not matched to a gene: 19. This CDR3 comprises 22 residues. CDR3 loop: CACDPPPTGDTGSPWDTRQMFF. CDR3 nucleotides: TGTGCCTGTGACCCGCCCCCAACAGGGGATACGGGGAGCCCCTGGGACACCCGACAGATGTTTTTC.

This clone was observed a few times. This chain links TRDV2 with TRDJ1; 7 nucleotides agree with TRDD3. Trimming cost V 0 bases and J 4 bases; bases outside gene matches: 16. Germline V gene data show CDR1 as GEAIGNYY and CDR2 as EKD. This CDR3 has 18 amino acids. CDR3 in amino acids: CACDTVSNPGDNHDKLIF. The CDR3 DNA sequence: TGTGCCTGTGACACCGTCTCCAACCCCGGGGATAATCACGATAAACTCATCTTT.

This clone has just a few counts. The chain is built from TRDV1 and TRDJ1, with 10 bases fitting TRDD3. From germline, CDR1 is TSWWSYY and CDR2 QGS. The CDR3 totals 22 residues. V trimming: 6 bases; J trimming: 0 bases; junction bases outside the gene matches: 25. The CDR3, as DNA: TGTGCTCTTGGAGACCGGCCTTCCTCCGACTGGGGGATCTTAACGTACACCGATAAACTCATCTTT. Translating it yields CALGDRPSSDWGILTYTDKLIF.

In its sample, this clone is large. V usage is TRDV2 and J usage is TRDJ1, with 11 bases identical to TRDD3. Germline V gene data show CDR1 as GEAIGNYY and CDR2 as EKD. The CDR3 contains 20 residues. With V trimmed by 4 bases and J by 1 base, 19 bases remained unmatched. The CDR3 bases are TGTGCCTGTGAGGGACTGGGGGATATAATTGAATCGGTGGGCACCGATAAACTCATCTTT. It is translated as CACEGLGDIIESVGTDKLIF.

Concerning this clone itself: The protein in TCRdb stems from a much larger clone and differs at residue 11 from this DNA's translation, likely a read error; here the protein is translated from the DNA. V usage is TRDV2 and J usage is TRDJ1, with 10 bases matching TRDD3. CDR3 length equals 16 residues. After removal of 3 bases from V and 3 bases from J, the junction contained 9 bases not matched to a gene. Germline assignment: CDR1 GEAIGNYY and CDR2 EKD. DNA of the CDR3: TGTGCCTGTGACGTACTGGGGGATCACGACGCCGATAAACTCATCTTT. Amino acid sequence: CACDVLGDHDADKLIF.

The gene calls are TRDV3 and TRDJ1; TRDD3 aligns across 13 bases. This CDR3 comprises 18 residues. The trim removed 1 base at V and 2 bases at J, leaving 13 bases unmatched. The germline CDR1 and CDR2 sequences are TVYSNPD and GDNSRS (reference sequence). The CDR3 loop is CAFTHADKLGDTTDKLIF. The CDR3 region has the DNA TGTGCCTTTACCCACGCCGATAAACTGGGGGATACGACCGATAAACTCATCTTT.

There are a few counts of this clone. It may be a read error: a sequence one base away is much more abundant. CDR3 residues: CACDTLLEVKRGVTDKLIF. CDR3 bases: TGTGCCTGTGACACCTTACTGGAGGTTAAAAGGGGGGTCACCGATAAACTCATCTTT. V and J are TRDV2 and TRDJ1; D is possibly TRDD3 (5 bases). CDR3 size: 19 residues. Germline V CDR1 and CDR2: GEAIGNYY, EKD. V shed 0 bases and J shed 1 base, with 23 bases lying between them.

This clone has only a few counts. Relative to the germline gene, one junction end is altered; a read error may explain this. This rearrangement joins TRDV2 to TRDJ3; 7 nucleotides agree with TRDD3. Germline V CDR1 and CDR2: GEAIGNYY, EKD. The CDR3 runs 18 residues. The CDR3 protein is CACDAAGYAEWDTRQMFF. As DNA, the CDR3 is TGTGCCTGTGACGCCGCTGGATACGCGGAGTGGGACACCCGGCAGATGTTTTTC.